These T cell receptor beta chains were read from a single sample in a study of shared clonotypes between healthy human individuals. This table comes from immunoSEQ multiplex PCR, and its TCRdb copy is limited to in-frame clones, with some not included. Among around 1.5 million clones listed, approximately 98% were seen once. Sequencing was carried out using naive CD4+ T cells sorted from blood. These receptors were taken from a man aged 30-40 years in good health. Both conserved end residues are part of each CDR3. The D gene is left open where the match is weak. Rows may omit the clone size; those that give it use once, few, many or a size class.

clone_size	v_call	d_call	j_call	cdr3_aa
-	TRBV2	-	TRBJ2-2	CASSQEGLIGELFF
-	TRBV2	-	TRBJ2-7	CASRAAPESYEQYF
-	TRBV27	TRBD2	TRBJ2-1	CASSLYLAGGPVNEQFF
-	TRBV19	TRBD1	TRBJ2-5	CASSRHLGISGTGPEETQYF
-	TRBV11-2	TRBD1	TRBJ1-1	CASDRDSTWGTEAFF
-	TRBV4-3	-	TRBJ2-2	CASSSLTSTGELFF
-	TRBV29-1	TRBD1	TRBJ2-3	CSVSTGVTDTQYF
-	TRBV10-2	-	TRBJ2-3	CASTMSLDTQYF
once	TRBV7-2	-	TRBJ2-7	CASSPTGWGLSYEQYF
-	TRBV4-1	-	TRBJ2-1	CASSQGASKSEQFF
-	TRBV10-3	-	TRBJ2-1	CAISESNVRSYNEQFF
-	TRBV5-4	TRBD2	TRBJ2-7	CASSSRGFPYEQYF
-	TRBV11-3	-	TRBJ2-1	CASSSSTGTFNNYNEQFF
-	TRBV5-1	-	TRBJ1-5	CASSFGQGNQPQHF
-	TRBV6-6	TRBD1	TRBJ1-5	CASSYYGTEPQHF
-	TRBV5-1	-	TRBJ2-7	CASSLGSGGRPYEQYF
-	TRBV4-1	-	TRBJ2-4	CASSQGWQGRDIQYF
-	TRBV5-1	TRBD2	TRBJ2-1	CASSDSGRAKQFF
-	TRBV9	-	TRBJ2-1	CASSVGGSYNEQFF
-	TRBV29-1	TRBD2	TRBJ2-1	CSVERFTSGRVNEQFF
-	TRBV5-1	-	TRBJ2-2	CASSSGWAGELFF
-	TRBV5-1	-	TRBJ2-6	CASSPRLTGQNSGANVLTF
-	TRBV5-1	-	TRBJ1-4	CASSLTFRIGTNEKLFF
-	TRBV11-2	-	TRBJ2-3	CASSPGQATGTQYF
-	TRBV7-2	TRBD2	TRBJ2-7	CASSPTSSNNNEQYF
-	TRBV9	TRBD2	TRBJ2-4	CASSASGTSGRWGNIQYF
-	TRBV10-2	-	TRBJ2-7	CASNWVESSYEQYF
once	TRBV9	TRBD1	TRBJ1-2	CASSVAGQGAGGYTF
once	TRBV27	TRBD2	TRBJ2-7	CASSQESAGGPYEQYF
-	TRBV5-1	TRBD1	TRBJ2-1	CASSLHGTGDNEQFF
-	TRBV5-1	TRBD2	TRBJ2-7	CASGRTSSYEQYF
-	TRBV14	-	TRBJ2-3	CASSHGGTQYF
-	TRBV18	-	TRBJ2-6	CASSPSRVNSGANVLTF
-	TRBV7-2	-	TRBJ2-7	CASSLMAYEQYF
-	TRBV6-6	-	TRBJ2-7	CASSYQGPLSYEQYF
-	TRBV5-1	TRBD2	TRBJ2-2	CASSLIGTSGTGELFF
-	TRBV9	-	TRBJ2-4	CASSTLGINIQYF
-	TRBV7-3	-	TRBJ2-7	CASSLMAGDEQYF
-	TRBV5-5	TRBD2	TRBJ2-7	CASSSPGLAGGLYEQYF
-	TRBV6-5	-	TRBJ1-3	CASSYGQGSGNTIYF
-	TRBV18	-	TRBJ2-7	CASSPLGVPYEQYF
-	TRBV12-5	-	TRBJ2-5	CARLETQYF
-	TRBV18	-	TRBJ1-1	CASSPRQMNTEAFF
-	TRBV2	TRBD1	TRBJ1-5	CASRDREGQPQHF
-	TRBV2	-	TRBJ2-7	CASSEGGVVGLSYEQYF
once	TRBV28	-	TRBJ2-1	CASTLGDEQFF